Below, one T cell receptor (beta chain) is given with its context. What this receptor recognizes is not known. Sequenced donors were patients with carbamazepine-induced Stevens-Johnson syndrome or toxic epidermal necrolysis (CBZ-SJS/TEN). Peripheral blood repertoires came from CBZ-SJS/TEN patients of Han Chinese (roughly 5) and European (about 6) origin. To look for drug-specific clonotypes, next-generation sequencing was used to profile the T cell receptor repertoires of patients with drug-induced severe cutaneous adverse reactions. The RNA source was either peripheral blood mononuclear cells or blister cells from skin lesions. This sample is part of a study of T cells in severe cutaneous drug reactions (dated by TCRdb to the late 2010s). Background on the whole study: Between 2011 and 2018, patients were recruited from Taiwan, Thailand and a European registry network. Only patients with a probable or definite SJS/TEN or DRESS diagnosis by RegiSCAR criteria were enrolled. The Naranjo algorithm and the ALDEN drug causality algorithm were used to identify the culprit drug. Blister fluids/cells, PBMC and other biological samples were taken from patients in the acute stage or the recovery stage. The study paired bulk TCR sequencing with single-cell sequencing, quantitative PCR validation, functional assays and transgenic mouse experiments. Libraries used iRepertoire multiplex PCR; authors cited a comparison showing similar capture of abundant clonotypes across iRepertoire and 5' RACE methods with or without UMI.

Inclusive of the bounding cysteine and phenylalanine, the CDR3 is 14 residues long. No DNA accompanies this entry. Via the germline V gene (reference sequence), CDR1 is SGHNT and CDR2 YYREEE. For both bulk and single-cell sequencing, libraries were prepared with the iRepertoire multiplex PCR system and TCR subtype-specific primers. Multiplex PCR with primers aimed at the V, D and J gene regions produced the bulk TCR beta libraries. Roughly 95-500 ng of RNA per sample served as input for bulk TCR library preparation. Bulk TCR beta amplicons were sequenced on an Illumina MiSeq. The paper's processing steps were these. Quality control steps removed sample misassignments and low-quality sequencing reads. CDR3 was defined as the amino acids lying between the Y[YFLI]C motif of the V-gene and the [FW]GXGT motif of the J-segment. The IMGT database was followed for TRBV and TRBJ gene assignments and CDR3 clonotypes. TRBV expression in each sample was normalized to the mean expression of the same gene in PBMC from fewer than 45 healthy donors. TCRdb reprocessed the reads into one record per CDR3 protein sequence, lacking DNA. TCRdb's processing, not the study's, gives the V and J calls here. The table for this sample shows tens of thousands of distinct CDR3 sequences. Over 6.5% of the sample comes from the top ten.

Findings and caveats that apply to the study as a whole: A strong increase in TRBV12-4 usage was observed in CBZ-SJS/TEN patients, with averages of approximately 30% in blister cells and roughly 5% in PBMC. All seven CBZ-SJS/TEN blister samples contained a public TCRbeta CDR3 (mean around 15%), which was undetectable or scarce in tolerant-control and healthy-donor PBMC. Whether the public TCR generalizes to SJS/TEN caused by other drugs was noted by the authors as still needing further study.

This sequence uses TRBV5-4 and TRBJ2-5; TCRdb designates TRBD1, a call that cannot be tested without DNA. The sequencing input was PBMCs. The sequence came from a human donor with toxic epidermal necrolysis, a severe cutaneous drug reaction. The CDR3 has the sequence CASSLEWGPETQYF.